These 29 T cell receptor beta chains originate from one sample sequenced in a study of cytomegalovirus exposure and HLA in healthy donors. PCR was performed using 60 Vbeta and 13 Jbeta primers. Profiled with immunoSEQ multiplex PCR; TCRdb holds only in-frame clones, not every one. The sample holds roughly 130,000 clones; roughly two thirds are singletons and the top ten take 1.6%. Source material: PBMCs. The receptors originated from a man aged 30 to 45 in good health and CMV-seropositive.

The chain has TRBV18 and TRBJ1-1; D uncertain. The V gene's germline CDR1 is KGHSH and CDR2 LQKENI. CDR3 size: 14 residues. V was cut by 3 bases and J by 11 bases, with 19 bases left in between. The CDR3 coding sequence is TGTGCCAGCTCACCCACGGTGGAGAGGGCGCAGGCTTTCTTT. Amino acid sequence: CASSPTVERAQAFF.

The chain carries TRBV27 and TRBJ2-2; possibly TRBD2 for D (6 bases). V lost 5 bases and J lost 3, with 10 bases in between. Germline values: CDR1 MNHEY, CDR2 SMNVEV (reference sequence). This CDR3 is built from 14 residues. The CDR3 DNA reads TGTGCCAGCAGTCGCGGGATCTACACCGGGGAGCTGTTTTTT. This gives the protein CASSRGIYTGELFF.

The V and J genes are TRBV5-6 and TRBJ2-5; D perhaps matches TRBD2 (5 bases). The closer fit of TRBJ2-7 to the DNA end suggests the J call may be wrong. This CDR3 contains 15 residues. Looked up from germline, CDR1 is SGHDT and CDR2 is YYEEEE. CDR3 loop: CASSFIGRGSYEQYF. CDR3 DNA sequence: TGTGCCAGCAGCTTTATCGGCAGAGGGTCCTACGAGCAGTACTTC.

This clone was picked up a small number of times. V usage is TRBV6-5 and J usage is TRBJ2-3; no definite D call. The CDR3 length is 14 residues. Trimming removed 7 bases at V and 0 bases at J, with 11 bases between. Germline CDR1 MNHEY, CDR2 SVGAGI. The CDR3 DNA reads TGTGCCAGCACGAAGCGAACTAGCACAGATACGCAGTATTTT. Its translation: CASTKRTSTDTQYF.

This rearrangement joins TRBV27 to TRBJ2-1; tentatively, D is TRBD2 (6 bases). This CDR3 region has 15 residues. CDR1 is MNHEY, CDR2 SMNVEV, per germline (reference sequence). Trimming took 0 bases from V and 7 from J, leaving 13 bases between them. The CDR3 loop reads CASSLSRGGGNEQFF. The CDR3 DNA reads TGTGCCAGCAGTTTATCAAGGGGTGGGGGGAATGAGCAGTTCTTC.

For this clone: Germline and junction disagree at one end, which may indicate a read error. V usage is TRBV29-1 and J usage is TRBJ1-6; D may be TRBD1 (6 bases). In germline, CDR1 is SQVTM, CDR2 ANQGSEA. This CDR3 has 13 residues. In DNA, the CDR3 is TGCAGCGTAAGCCAGGGGAATAATTCACCCCTCCGCTTT. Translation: CSVSQGNNSPLRF. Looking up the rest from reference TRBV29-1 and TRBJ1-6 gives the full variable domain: SAVISQKPSRDICQRGTSLTIQCQVDSQVTMMFWYRQQPGQSLTLIATANQGSEATYESGFVIDKFPISRPNLTFSTLTVSNMSPEDSSIYLCSVSQGNNSPLRFGNGTRLTVT.

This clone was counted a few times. The CDR3 here is CASSLAGPPGTQYF. CDR3 coding DNA: TGTGCCAGCAGTTTAGCGGGCCCGCCCGGGACGCAGTATTTT. The V gene is TRBV6-5, the J gene TRBJ2-3, with 7 positions matching TRBD2. With 4 bases clipped from V and 9 bases from J, the junction kept 10 bases outside the gene matches. Germline CDR1 MNHEY, CDR2 SVGAGI. The length of the CDR3 is 14 residues.

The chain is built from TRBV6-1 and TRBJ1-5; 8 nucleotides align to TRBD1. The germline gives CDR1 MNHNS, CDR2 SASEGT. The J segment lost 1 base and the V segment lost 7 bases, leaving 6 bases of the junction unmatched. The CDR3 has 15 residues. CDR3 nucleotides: TGTGCCAGCACGAGTAACAGGGGGAGCAATCAGCCCCAGCATTTT. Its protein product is CASTSNRGSNQPQHF.

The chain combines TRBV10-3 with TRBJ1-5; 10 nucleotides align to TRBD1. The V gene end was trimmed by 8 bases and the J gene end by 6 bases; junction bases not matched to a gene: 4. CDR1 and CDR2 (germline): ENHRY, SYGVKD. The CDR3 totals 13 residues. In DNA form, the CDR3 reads TGTGCCATCGGACAGGGGGGTCCTCAGCCCCAGCATTTT. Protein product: CAIGQGGPQPQHF.

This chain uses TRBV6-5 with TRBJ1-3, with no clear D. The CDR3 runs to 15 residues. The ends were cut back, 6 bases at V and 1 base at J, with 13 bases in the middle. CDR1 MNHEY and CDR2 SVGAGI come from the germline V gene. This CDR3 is CASSLGLLSGNTIYF. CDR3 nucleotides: TGTGCCAGCAGCCTTGGACTCCTGTCTGGAAACACCATATATTTT.

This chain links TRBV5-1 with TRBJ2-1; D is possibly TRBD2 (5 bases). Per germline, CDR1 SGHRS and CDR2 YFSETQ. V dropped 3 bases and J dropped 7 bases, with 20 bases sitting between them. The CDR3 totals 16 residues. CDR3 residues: CASSSTPGEHRNEQFF. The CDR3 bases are TGCGCCAGCAGCTCAACGCCCGGGGAGCACCGGAATGAGCAGTTCTTC.

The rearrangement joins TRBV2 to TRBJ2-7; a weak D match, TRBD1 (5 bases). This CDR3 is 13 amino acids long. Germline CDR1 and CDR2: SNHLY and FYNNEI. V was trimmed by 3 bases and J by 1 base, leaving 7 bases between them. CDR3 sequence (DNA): TGTGCCAGCAGTGACAGACAGTCCTACGAGCAGTACTTC. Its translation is CASSDRQSYEQYF. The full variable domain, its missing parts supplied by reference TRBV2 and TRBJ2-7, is EPEVTQTPSHQVTQMGQEVILRCVPISNHLYFYWYRQILGQKVEFLVSFYNNEISEKSEIFDDQFSVERPDGSNFTLKIRSTKLEDSAMYFCASSDRQSYEQYFGPGTRLTVT.

CDR3 bases: TGTGCCAGCAGTGAATCAGTCACAGGGGGCCTGTTTTTT. Its translation: CASSESVTGGLFF. The chain recombines TRBV6-1 with TRBJ1-4; 9 nucleotides match TRBD1. The V gene end was trimmed by 2 bases and the J gene end by 14 bases; junction bases not matched to a gene: 6. The CDR3 is 13 amino acids. The germline CDR1 and CDR2 sequences are MNHNS and SASEGT.

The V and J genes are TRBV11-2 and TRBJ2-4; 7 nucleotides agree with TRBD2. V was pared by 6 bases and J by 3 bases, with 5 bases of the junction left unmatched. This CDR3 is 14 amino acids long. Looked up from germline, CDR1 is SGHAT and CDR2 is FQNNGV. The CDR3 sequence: CASRPSGNKNIQYF. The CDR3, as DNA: TGTGCCAGCAGGCCCAGCGGGAACAAAAACATTCAGTACTTC.

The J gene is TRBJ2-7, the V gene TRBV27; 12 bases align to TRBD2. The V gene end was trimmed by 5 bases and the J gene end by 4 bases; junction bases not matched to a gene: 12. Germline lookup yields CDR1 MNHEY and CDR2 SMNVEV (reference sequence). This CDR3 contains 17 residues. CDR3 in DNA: TGTGCCAGCAGTCCTATAATCCACCTAGCGGGAGGGTACGAGCAGTACTTC. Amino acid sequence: CASSPIIHLAGGYEQYF.

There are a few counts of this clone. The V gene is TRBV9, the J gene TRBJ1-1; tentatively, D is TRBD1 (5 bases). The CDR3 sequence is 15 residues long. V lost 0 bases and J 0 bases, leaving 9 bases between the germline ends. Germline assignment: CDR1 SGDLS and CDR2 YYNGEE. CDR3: CASSVAGTMNTEAFF. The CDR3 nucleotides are TGTGCCAGCAGCGTAGCCGGGACTATGAACACTGAAGCTTTCTTT.

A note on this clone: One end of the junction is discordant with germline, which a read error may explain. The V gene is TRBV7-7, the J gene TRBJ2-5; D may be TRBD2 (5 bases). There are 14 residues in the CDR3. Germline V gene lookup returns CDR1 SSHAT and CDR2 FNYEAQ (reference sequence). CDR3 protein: CASSPMGRQETQYF. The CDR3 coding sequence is TGTGCTAGCAGCCCAATGGGGAGACAAGAGACCCAGTACTTC.

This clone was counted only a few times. CDR3 residues: CASSLLADYNEQFF. The CDR3 DNA is TGTGCCAGCAGTTTACTCGCGGACTACAATGAGCAGTTCTTC. This chain links TRBV28 with TRBJ2-1; D gene unclear. The germline V gene has CDR1 MDHEN and CDR2 SYDVKM. Trimming cost V 2 bases and J 3 bases, with 8 bases left between them. CDR3 size: 14 residues. Supplemented by reference TRBV28 and TRBJ2-1, the full variable domain reads DVKVTQSSRYLVKRTGEKVFLECVQDMDHENMFWYRQDPGLGLRLIYFSYDVKMKEKGDIPEGYSVSREKKERFSLILESASTNQTSMYLCASSLLADYNEQFFGPGTRLTVL.

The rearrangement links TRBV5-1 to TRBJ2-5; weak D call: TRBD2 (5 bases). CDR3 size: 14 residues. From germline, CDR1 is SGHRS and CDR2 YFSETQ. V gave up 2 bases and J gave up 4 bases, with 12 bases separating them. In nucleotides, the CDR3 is TGCGCCAGCAGCTTTGCTGTGGCGGGAGAGACCCAGTACTTC. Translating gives CASSFAVAGETQYF.

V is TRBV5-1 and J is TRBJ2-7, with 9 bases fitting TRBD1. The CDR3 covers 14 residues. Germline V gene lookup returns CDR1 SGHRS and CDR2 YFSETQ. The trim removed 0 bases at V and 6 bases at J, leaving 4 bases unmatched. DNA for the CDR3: TGCGCCAGCAGCTTGGGGGACAGGGAGAGCGAGCAGTACTTC. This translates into CASSLGDRESEQYF.

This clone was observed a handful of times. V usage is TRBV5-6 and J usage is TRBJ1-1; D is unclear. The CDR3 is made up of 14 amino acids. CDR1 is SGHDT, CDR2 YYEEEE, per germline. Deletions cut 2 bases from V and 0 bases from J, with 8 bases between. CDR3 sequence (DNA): TGTGCCAGCAGCTTCGGGATTGTGAACACTGAAGCTTTCTTT. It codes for CASSFGIVNTEAFF.

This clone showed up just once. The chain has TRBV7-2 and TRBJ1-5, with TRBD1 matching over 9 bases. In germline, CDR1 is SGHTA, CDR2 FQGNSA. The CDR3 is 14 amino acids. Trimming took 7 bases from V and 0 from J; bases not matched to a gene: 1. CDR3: CASKDRGSNQPQHF. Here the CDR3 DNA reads TGTGCCAGCAAGGACAGGGGTAGCAATCAGCCCCAGCATTTT.

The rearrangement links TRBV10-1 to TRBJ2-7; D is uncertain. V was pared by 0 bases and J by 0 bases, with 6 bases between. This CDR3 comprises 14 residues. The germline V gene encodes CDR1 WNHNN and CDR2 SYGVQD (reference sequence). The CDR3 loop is CASSESVSSYEQYF. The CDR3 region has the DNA TGCGCCAGCAGTGAGTCGGTCAGCTCCTACGAGCAGTACTTC.

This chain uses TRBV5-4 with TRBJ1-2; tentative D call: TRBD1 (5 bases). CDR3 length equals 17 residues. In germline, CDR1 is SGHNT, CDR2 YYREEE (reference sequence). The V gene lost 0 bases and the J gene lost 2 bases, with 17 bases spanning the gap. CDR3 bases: TGTGCCAGCAGCTTGGAGGGGTACCGATCCTTCAACTATGGCTACACCTTC. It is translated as CASSLEGYRSFNYGYTF.

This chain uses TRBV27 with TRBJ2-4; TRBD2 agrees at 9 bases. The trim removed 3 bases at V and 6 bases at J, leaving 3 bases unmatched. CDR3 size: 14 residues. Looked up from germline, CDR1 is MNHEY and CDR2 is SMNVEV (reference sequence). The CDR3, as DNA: TGTGCCAGCAGTTTGGGGACTAGCAGAAACATTCAGTACTTC. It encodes CASSLGTSRNIQYF.

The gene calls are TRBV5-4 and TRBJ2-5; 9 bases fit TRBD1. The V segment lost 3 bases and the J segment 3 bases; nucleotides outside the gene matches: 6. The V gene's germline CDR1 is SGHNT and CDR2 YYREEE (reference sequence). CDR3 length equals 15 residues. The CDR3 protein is CASSYRGRREETQYF. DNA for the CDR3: TGTGCCAGCAGCTACAGGGGGCGGAGGGAAGAGACCCAGTACTTC.

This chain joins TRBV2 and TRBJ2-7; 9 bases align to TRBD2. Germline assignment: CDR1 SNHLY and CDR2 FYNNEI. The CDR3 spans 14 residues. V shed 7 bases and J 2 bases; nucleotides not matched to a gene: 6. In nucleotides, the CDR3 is TGTGCCAGCAAGGGACTAGCTGTAACCTACGAGCAGTACTTC. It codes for CASKGLAVTYEQYF.

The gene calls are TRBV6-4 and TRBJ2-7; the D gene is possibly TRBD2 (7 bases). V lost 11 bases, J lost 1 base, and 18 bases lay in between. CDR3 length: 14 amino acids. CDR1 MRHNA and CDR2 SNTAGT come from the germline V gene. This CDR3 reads CAHKGGALSYEQYF. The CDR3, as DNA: TGTGCCCATAAGGGGGGGGCACTATCCTACGAGCAGTACTTC.

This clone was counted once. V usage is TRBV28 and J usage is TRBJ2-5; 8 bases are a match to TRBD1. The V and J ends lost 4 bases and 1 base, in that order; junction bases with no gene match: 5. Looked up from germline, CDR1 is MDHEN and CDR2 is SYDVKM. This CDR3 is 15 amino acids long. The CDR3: CASSSGQVAQETQYF. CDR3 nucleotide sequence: TGTGCCAGCAGTTCGGGACAGGTGGCCCAAGAGACCCAGTACTTC.